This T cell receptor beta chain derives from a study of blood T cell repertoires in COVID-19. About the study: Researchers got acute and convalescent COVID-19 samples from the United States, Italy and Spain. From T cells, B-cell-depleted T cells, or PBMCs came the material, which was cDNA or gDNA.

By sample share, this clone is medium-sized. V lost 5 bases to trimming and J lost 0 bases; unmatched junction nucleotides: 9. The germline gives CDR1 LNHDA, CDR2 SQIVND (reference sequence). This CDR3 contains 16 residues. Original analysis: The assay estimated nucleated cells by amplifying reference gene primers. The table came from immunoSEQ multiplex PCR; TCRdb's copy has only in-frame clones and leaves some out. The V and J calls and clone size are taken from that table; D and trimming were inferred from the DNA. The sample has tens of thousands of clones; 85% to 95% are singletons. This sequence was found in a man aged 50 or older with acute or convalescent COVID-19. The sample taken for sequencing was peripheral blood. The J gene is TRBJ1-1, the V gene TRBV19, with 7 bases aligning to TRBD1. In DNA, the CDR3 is TGTGCCAGTAGTGTCCGGGACAGCACTTTGAACACTGAAGCTTTCTTT. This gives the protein CASSVRDSTLNTEAFF.